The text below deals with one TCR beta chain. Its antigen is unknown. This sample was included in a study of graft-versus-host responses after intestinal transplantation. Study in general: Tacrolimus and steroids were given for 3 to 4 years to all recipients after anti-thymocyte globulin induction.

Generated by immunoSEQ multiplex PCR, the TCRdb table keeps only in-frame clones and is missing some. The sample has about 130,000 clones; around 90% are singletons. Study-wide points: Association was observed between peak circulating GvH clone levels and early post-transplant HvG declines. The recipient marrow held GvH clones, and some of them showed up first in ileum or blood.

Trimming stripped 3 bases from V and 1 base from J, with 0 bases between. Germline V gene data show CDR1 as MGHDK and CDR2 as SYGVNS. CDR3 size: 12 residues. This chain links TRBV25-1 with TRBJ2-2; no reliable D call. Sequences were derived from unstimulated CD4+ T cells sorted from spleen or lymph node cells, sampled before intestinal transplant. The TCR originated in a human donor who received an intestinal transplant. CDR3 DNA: TGTGCCAGCAGTGAGAACACCGGGGAGCTGTTTTTT. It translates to CASSENTGELFF.